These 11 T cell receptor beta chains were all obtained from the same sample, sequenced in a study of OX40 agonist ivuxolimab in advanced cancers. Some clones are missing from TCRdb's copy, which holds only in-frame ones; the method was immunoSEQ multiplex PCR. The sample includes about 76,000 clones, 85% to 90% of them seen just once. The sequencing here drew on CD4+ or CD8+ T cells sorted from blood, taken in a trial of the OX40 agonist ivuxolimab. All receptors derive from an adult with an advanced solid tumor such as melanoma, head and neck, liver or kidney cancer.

In DNA form, the CDR3 reads TGTGCCAGCCGCCCGAGTTATAGCAATCAGCCCCAGCATTTT. Translating it yields CASRPSYSNQPQHF. The V call is TRBV6-1, the J call TRBJ1-5, with D unclear. Germline V gene sequence: CDR1 MNHNS, CDR2 SASEGT. The CDR3 length is 14 residues. V was clipped by 8 bases and J by 0 bases, with 11 bases between them.

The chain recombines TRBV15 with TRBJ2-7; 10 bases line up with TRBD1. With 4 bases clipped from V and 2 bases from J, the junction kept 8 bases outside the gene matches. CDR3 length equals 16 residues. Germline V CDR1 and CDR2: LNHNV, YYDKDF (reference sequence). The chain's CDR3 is CATSTRIGTGAYEQYF. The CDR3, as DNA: TGTGCCACCAGCACTAGGATAGGGACAGGGGCCTACGAGCAGTACTTC. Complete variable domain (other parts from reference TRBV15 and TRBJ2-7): DAMVIQNPRYQVTQFGKPVTLSCSQTLNHNVMYWYQQKSSQAPKLLFHYYDKDFNNEADTPDNFQSRRPNTSFCFLDIRSPGLGDTAMYLCATSTRIGTGAYEQYFGPGTRLTVT.

CDR3 nucleotides: TGTGCCAGCAGCCCAGGGGCCGGGCATGAAAAACTGTTTTTT. Protein: CASSPGAGHEKLFF. The V gene is TRBV11-3, the J gene TRBJ1-4; maybe TRBD1 (6 bases). The CDR3 loop spans 14 amino acids. Germline V gives CDR1 SGHNT, CDR2 YENEEA. V lost 5 bases to trimming and J lost 6 bases, with 13 bases between them.

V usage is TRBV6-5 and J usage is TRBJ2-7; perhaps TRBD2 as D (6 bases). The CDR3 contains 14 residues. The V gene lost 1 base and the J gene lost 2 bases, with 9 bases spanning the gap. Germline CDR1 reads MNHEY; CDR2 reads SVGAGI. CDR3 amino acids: CASSYLRLAYEQYF. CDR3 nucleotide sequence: TGTGCCAGCAGTTACTTGAGACTAGCCTACGAGCAGTACTTC.

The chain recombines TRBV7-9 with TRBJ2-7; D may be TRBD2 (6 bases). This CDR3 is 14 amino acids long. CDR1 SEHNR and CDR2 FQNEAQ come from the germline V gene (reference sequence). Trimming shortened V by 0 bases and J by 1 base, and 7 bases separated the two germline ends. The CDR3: CASSLAGGSYEQYF. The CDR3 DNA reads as TGTGCCAGCAGCTTAGCGGGAGGTTCCTACGAGCAGTACTTC. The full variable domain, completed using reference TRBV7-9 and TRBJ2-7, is DTGVSQNPRHKITKRGQNVTFRCDPISEHNRLYWYRQTLGQGPEFLTYFQNEAQLEKSRLLSDRFSAERPKGSFSTLEIQRTEQGDSAMYLCASSLAGGSYEQYFGPGTRLTVT.

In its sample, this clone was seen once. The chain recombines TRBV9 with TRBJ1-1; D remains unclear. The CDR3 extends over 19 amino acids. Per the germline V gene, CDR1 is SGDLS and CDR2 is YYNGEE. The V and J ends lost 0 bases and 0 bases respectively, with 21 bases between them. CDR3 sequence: CASSVGLGGGRNVNTEAFF. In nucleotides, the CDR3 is TGTGCCAGCAGCGTAGGTCTTGGAGGTGGACGGAACGTGAACACTGAAGCTTTCTTT.

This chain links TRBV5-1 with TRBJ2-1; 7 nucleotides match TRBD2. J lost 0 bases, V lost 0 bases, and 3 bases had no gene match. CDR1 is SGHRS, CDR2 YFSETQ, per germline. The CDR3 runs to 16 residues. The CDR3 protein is CASSLAGGSSYNEQFF. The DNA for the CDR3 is TGCGCCAGCAGCTTGGCCGGGGGGAGCTCCTACAATGAGCAGTTCTTC.

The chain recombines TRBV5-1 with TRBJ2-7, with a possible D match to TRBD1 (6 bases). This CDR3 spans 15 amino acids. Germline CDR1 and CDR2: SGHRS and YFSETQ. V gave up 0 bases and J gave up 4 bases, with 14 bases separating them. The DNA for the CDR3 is TGCGCCAGCAGCTTGGAGGGGGACACCACTTACGAGCAGTACTTC. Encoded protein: CASSLEGDTTYEQYF.

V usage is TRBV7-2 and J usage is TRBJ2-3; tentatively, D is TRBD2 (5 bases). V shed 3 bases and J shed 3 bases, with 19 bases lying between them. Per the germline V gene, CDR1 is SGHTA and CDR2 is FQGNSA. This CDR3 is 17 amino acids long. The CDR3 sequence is CASSFYSRLPGTDTQYF. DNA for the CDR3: TGTGCCAGCAGCTTCTACTCTCGGCTTCCGGGGACAGATACGCAGTATTTT.

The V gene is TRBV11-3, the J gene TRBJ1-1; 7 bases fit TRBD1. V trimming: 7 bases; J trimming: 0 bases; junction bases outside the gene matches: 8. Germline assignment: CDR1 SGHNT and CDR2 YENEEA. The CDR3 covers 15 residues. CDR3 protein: CASTTPGQLNTEAFF. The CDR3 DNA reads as TGTGCCAGCACGACCCCGGGACAGCTGAACACTGAAGCTTTCTTT.

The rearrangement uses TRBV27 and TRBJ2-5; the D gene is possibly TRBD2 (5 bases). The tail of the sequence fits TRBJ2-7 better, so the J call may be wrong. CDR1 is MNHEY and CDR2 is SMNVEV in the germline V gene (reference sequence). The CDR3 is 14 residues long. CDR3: CASSRGRGIYEQYF. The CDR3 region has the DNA TGTGCCAGCAGTCGGGGTCGAGGCATCTACGAGCAGTACTTC.